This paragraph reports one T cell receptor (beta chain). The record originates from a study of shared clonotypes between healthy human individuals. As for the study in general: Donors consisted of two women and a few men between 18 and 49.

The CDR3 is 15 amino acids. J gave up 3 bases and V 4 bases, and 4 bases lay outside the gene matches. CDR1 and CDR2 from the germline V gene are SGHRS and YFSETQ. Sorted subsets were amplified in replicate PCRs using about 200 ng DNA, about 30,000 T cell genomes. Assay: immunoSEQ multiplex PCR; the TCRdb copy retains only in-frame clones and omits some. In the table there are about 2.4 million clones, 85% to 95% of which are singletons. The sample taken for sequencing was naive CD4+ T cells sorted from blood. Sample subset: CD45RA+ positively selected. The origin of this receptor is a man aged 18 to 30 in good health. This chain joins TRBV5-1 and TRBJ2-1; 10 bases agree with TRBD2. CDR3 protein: CASSRLAGDYNEQFF. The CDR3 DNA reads TGCGCCAGCAGCCGCCTAGCGGGGGACTACAATGAGCAGTTCTTC.